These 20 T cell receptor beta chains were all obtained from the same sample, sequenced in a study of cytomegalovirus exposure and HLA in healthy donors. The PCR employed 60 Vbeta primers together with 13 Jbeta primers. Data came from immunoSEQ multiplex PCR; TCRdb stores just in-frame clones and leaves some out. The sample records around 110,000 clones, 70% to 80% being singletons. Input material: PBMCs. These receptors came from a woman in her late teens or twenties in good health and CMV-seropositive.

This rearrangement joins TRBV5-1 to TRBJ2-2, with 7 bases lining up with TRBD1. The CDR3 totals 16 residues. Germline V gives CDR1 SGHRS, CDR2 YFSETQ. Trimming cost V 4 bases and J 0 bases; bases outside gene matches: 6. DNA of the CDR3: TGCGCCAGCAGCCTGGGGGACAGCTCGAACACCGGGGAGCTGTTTTTT. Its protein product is CASSLGDSSNTGELFF.

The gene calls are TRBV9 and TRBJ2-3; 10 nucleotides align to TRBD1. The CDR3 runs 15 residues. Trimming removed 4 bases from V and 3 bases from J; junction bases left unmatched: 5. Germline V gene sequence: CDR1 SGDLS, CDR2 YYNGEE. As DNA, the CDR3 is TGTGCCAGCAGCTCGAGGGGACAGGGGACAGATACGCAGTATTTT. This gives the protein CASSSRGQGTDTQYF.

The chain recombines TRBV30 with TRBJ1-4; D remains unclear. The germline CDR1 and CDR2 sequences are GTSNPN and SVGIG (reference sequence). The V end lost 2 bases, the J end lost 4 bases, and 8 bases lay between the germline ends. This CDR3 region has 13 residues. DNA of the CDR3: TGTGCCTGGAGTTCCGGGATTAATGAAAAACTGTTTTTT. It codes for CAWSSGINEKLFF.

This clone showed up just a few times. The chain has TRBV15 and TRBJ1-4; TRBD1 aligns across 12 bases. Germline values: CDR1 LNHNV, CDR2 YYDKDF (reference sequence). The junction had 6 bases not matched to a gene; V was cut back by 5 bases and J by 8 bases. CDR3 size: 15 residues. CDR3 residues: CATSRIGTGGEKLFF. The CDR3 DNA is TGTGCCACCAGCCGAATAGGGACAGGGGGCGAAAAACTGTTTTTT. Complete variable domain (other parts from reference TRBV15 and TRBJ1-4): DAMVIQNPRYQVTQFGKPVTLSCSQTLNHNVMYWYQQKSSQAPKLLFHYYDKDFNNEADTPDNFQSRRPNTSFCFLDIRSPGLGDTAMYLCATSRIGTGGEKLFFGSGTQLSVL.

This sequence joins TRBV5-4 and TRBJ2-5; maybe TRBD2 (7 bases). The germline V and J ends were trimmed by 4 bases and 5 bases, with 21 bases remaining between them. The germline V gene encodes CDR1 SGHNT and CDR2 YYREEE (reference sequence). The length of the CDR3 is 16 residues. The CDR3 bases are TGTGCCAGCAGCCCCGGGCCGCGGGAGAGGGGGGAGACCCAGTACTTC. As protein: CASSPGPRERGETQYF.

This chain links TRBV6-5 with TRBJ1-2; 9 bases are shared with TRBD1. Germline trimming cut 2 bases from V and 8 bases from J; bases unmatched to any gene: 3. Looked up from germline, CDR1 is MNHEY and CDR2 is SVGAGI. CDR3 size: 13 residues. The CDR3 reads CASSYGTGLGYTF. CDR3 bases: TGTGCCAGCAGTTACGGGACAGGGTTGGGCTACACCTTC.

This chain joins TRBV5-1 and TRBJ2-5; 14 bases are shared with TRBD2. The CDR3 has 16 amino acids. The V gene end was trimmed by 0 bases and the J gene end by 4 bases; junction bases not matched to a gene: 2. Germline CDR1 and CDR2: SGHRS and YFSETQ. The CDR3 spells CASSLGLAGGPETQYF. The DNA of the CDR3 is TGCGCCAGCAGCTTGGGACTAGCGGGAGGGCCAGAGACCCAGTACTTC. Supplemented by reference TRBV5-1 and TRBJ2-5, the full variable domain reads KAGVTQTPRYLIKTRGQQVTLSCSPISGHRSVSWYQQTPGQGLQFLFEYFSETQRNKGNFPGRFSGRQFSNSRSEMNVSTLELGDSALYLCASSLGLAGGPETQYFGPGTRLLVL.

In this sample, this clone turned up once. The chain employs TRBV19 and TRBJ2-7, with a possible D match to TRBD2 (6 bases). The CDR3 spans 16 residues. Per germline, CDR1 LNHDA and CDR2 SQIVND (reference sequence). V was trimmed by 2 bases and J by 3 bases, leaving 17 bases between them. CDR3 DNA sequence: TGTGCCAGTAGTATACAAACCGGGACTGTACACTACGAGCAGTACTTC. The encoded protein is CASSIQTGTVHYEQYF.

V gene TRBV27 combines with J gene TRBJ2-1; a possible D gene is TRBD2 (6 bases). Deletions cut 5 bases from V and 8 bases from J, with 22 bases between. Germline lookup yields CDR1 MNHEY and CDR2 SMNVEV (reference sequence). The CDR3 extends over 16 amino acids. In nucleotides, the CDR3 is TGTGCCAGCAGTCAGACCAGGAGGGCCAGTAGAGATGAGCAGTTCTTC. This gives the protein CASSQTRRASRDEQFF.

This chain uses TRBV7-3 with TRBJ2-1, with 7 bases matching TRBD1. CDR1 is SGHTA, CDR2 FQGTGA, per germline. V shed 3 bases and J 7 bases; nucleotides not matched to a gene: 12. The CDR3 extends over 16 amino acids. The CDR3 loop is CASSFRPSGGENEQFF. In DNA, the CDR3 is TGTGCCAGCAGCTTCCGACCATCAGGGGGTGAAAATGAGCAGTTCTTC.

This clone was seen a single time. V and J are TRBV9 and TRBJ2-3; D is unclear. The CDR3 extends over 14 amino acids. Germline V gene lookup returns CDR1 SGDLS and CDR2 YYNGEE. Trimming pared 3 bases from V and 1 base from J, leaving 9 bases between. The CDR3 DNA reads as TGTGCCAGCAGCGGATTAGTCGGCACAGATACGCAGTATTTT. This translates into CASSGLVGTDTQYF. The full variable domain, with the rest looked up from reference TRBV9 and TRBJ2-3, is DSGVTQTPKHLITATGQRVTLRCSPRSGDLSVYWYQQSLDQGLQFLIQYYNGEERAKGNILERFSAQQFPDLHSELNLSSLELGDSALYFCASSGLVGTDTQYFGPGTRLTVL.

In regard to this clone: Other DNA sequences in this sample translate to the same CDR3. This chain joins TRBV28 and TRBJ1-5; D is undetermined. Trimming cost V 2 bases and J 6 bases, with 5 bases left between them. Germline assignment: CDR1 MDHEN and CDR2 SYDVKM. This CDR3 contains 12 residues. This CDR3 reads CASSLGGQPQHF. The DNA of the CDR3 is TGTGCCAGCAGTTTAGGCGGTCAGCCCCAGCATTTT. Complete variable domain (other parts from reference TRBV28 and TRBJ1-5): DVKVTQSSRYLVKRTGEKVFLECVQDMDHENMFWYRQDPGLGLRLIYFSYDVKMKEKGDIPEGYSVSREKKERFSLILESASTNQTSMYLCASSLGGQPQHFGDGTRLSIL.

The DNA for the CDR3 is TGTGCCAGCAGCGTAGGCTGGGGGGGCGCAGATACGCAGTATTTT. Amino acid sequence: CASSVGWGGADTQYF. The J gene is TRBJ2-3, the V gene TRBV9; the D gene is possibly TRBD2 (7 bases). Trimming stripped 0 bases from V and 4 bases from J, with 12 bases between. The CDR3 extends over 15 amino acids. CDR1 and CDR2 (germline): SGDLS, YYNGEE.

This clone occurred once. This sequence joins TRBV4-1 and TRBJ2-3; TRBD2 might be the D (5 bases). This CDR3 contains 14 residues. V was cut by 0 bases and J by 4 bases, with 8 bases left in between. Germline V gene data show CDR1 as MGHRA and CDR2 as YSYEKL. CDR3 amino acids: CASSQERESDTQYF. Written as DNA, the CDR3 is TGCGCCAGCAGCCAAGAAAGGGAGTCAGATACGCAGTATTTT.

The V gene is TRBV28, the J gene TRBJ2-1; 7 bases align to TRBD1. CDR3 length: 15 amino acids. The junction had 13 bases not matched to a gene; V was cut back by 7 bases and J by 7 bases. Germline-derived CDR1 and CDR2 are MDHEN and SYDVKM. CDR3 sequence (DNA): TGTGCCAGCACCTGGATACAGGGGATTCGAAATGAGCAGTTCTTC. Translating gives CASTWIQGIRNEQFF.

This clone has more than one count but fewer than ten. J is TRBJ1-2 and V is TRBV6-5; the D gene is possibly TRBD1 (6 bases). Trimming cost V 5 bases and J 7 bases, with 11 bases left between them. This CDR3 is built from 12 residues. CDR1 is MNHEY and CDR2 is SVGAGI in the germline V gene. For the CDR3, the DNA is TGTGCCAGCAGTACCGCGACAGGTGGCTACACCTTC. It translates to CASSTATGGYTF.

The CDR3 DNA reads TGCACCAGCAGCCAAGATGCGGGAACCCATGAGCAGTTCTTC. Encoded protein: CTSSQDAGTHEQFF. The chain couples TRBV1 to TRBJ2-1; TRBD2 was called by the table and not checked on the DNA. TRBV1 is assigned pseudogene status. The CDR3 totals 14 residues.

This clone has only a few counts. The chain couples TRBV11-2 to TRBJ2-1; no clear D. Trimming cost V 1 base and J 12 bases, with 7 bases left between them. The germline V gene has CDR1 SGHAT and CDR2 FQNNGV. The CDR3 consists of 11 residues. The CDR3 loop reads CASSLVRLQFF. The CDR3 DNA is TGTGCCAGCAGCTTAGTGCGACTGCAGTTCTTC.

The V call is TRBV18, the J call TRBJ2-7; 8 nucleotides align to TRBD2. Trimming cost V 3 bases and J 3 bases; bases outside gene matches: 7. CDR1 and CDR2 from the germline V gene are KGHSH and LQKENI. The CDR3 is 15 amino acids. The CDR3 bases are TGTGCCAGCTCACCGGGTAGCGGGAAAGACTACGAGCAGTACTTC. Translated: CASSPGSGKDYEQYF.

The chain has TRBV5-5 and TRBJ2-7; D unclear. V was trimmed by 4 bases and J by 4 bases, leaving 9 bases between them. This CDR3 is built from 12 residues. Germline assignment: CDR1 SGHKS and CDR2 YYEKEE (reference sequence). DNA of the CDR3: TGTGCCAGCAGCCGCGGCGCGTACGAGCAGTACTTC. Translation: CASSRGAYEQYF.